The sequence of this TCR beta chain was determined in a study of blood T cell repertoires in COVID-19. The protocol was immunoSEQ multiplex PCR, while the TCRdb copy is restricted to in-frame clones and leaves out a portion. The sample gives approximately 300,000 clones, 90% of which show up once; nearly 7% is in the top ten. Trimming removed 4 bases from V and 3 bases from J; junction bases left unmatched: 4. The CDR3 consists of 14 residues. Looked up from germline, CDR1 is LGHNA and CDR2 is YSLEER. Material for sequencing was peripheral blood. This TCR derives from a woman between 25 and 40 years old with COVID-19, enrolled during active disease. The chain couples TRBV4-3 to TRBJ2-7, with 9 positions matching TRBD1. The CDR3 loop reads CASSPGTGSYEQYF. CDR3 DNA: TGCGCCAGCAGCCCCGGGACAGGGAGCTACGAGCAGTACTTC.